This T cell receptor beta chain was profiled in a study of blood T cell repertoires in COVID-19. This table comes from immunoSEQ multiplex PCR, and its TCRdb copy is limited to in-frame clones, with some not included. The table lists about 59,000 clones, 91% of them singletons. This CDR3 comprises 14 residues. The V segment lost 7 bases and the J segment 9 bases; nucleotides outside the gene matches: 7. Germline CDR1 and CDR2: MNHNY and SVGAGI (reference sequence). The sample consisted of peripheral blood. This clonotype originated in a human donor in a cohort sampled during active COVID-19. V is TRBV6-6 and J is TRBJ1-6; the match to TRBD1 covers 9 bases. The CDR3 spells CASNIDRGISPLHF. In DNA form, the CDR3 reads TGTGCCAGCAATATTGACAGGGGGATTTCACCCCTCCACTTT.